A single sample is the source of the 2 T cell receptor beta chains below, sequenced in a study of T cell responses to AZD1222 COVID-19 vaccine. TCRdb's table, derived via immunoSEQ multiplex PCR, lists solely in-frame clones and lacks some. This sample has under 95,000 clones, with around 88% found just once. The specimen comprised peripheral blood, sampled 28 days after the second AZD1222 dose. The source is an adult who received the AZD1222 COVID-19 vaccine.

V is TRBV5-1 and J is TRBJ2-6, with D perhaps given as TRBD1 or TRBD2 (5 bases each). Germline loops: CDR1 SGHRS, CDR2 YFSETQ. Trimming shortened V by 4 bases and J by 0 bases, and 11 bases separated the two germline ends. CDR3 length: 16 amino acids. The DNA of the CDR3 is TGCGCCAGCAGCCCCGGGACGGACTCTGGGGCCAACGTCCTGACTTTC. This translates into CASSPGTDSGANVLTF.

This sequence joins TRBV5-1 and TRBJ2-3; D is ambiguous. The V end lost 0 bases, the J end lost 3 bases, and 5 bases lay between the germline ends. The germline V gene encodes CDR1 SGHRS and CDR2 YFSETQ. This CDR3 has 13 residues. CDR3 in amino acids: CASSLGSTDTQYF. CDR3 bases: TGCGCCAGCAGCTTGGGGAGTACAGATACGCAGTATTTT.